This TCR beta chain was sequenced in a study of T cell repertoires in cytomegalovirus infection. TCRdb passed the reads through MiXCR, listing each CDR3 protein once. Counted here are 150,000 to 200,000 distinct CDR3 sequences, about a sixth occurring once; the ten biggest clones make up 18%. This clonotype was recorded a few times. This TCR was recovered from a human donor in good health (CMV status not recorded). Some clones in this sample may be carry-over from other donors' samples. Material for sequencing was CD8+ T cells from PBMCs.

Here the CDR3 reads CASSLQGSQPQHF. DNA of the CDR3: TGTGCCAGCAGTTTACAGGGGAGTCAGCCCCAGCATTTT. This sequence joins TRBV27 and TRBJ1-5, with D perhaps matching TRBD1 (6 bases). V lost 2 bases and J lost 6, with 8 bases in between. There are 13 residues in the CDR3. CDR1 is MNHEY, CDR2 SMNVEV, per germline (reference sequence).